The clone carrying this T cell receptor beta chain occurred a few times. The data originate from a study of T-cell reconstitution after alpha-beta-depleted transplantation in children. J was trimmed by 5 bases and V by 4 bases; bases with no gene match: 19. Germline V gene sequence: CDR1 GTSNPN, CDR2 SVGIG (reference sequence). There are 18 residues in the CDR3. For TCRbeta, the library was prepared with unique molecular identifiers. TCRdb re-called the PCR reads through MiXCR, storing one row per CDR3 protein. This sample has 490,000 or so distinct CDR3 sequences, with about an eighth found just once.

The clonotype was recovered from a human donor who donated a stem cell graft to a child with combined immunodeficiency. The sample consisted of PBMCs from the stem cell graft donor, taken from the stem cell graft. This chain uses TRBV30 with TRBJ2-7, with 11 bases aligning to TRBD2. The CDR3 DNA reads as TGTGCCTGGACCCCCGCGGGGCAGGGGATAGCGGGAGGGCACGAGCAGTACTTC. Protein sequence: CAWTPAGQGIAGGHEQYF.